The next 17 T cell receptor beta chains were all read from a single sample in a study of T cells in Graves' hyperthyroidism and ophthalmopathy. Amplification yielded TCR beta CDR3 regions, with RNA transcripts as the source. HTBI primers were employed in a first-round RT-PCR of the TCR CDR3. In TCRdb, the multiplex PCR reads were re-called with MiXCR into one record per CDR3 protein. The table records around 540,000 distinct CDR3 sequences, about 45% of them present only once. Sequencing used peripheral blood or thyroid tissue (not recorded which). Every receptor here comes from a woman aged 18-29 years with Graves' hyperthyroidism.

This clonotype came up many times. The V call is TRBV7-9, the J call TRBJ1-2, with D unresolved. Deletions cut 3 bases from V and 0 bases from J, with 11 bases between. The CDR3 is 15 residues long. Looked up from germline, CDR1 is SEHNR and CDR2 is FQNEAQ (reference sequence). CDR3 sequence: CASSFTYPANYGYTF. Written as DNA, the CDR3 is TGTGCCAGCAGCTTTACTTACCCGGCTAACTATGGCTACACCTTC.

This clonotype came up a few times. The gene calls are TRBV24-1 and TRBJ2-3; no definite D call. CDR3 size: 12 residues. With 9 bases removed from V and 0 bases from J, the gap between germline ends came to 6 bases. In germline, CDR1 is KGHDR, CDR2 SFDVKD. CDR3: CATGVSTDTQYF. The CDR3 coding sequence is TGTGCCACCGGAGTCAGCACAGATACGCAGTATTTT.

About this clonotype: An end of the junction does not agree with germline; a read error may underlie this. The chain recombines TRBV6-6 with TRBJ1-1; 7 bases agree with TRBD1. This CDR3 has 14 residues. Germline assignment: CDR1 MNHNY and CDR2 SVGAGI (reference sequence). The CDR3 nucleotides are TGTGCCAGCACTTACAGGGGCATGAACACTGAAGCTTTCTTT. Its protein product is CASTYRGMNTEAFF.

This clonotype occurred many times. The rearrangement links TRBV7-2 to TRBJ1-2; D might be TRBD1 (5 bases). This CDR3 region has 14 residues. With 5 bases removed from V and 8 bases from J, the gap between germline ends came to 18 bases. Germline V gene sequence: CDR1 SGHTA, CDR2 FQGNSA. The CDR3 reads CASSETLGAKGYTF. In nucleotides, the CDR3 is TGTGCCAGCAGCGAAACTCTCGGGGCGAAGGGCTACACCTTC.

The chain employs TRBV5-4 and TRBJ1-3; possible D gene TRBD1, 5 bases. CDR1 SGHNT and CDR2 YYREEE come from the germline V gene (reference sequence). This CDR3 is built from 16 residues. V lost 1 base, J lost 0 bases, and 11 bases lay in between. In DNA, the CDR3 is TGTGCCAGCAGCTTGACGGGGCGGTACTCTGGAAACACCATATATTTT. Residues: CASSLTGRYSGNTIYF.

The sample holds many counts of this clonotype. The chain is built from TRBV7-8 and TRBJ2-5; 9 bases are a match to TRBD1. The CDR3 is 13 residues long. Germline values: CDR1 SGHVS, CDR2 FQNEAQ. The V segment lost 5 bases and the J segment 11 bases; nucleotides outside the gene matches: 9. Written as DNA, the CDR3 is TGTGCCAGCAGCCTCCGGGACAGGGAACGGCAGTACTTC. Amino acid sequence: CASSLRDRERQYF.

The chain links TRBV2 to TRBJ2-5; 7 bases align to TRBD1. With V trimmed by 5 bases and J by 3 bases, 9 bases remained unmatched. Germline V CDR1 and CDR2: SNHLY, FYNNEI. This CDR3 region has 15 residues. The CDR3 DNA is TGTGCCAGCAGTTCCCAGGACAGGTTGGAAGAGACCCAGTACTTC. This encodes CASSSQDRLEETQYF.

The chain uses TRBV25-1 and TRBJ2-5; D is possibly TRBD1 (5 bases). The length of the CDR3 is 15 residues. Between the trimmed V and J ends, which lost 8 bases and 7 bases, there was a span of 23 bases. CDR1 MGHDK and CDR2 SYGVNS come from the germline V gene. DNA of the CDR3: TGTGCCAGCTCACCAACTACGACAGCCCGCGCGACCCAGTACTTC. It translates to CASSPTTTARATQYF. The full variable domain, with the rest looked up from reference TRBV25-1 and TRBJ2-5, is EADIYQTPRYLVIGTGKKITLECSQTMGHDKMYWYQQDPGMELHLIHYSYGVNSTEKGDLSSESTVSRIRTEHFPLTLESARPSHTSQYLCASSPTTTARATQYFGPGTRLLVL.

This clonotype was seen only a few times. The chain links TRBV2 to TRBJ2-7; D is possibly TRBD2 (6 bases). The germline V gene encodes CDR1 SNHLY and CDR2 FYNNEI. The V and J ends lost 6 bases and 7 bases respectively, with 19 bases between them. The CDR3 is 14 residues long. This CDR3 is CASRPDGSSKEQYF. CDR3 DNA sequence: TGTGCCAGCAGGCCCGACGGGAGCTCAAAGGAGCAGTACTTC. Drawing the rest from reference TRBV2 and TRBJ2-7, the complete variable domain is EPEVTQTPSHQVTQMGQEVILRCVPISNHLYFYWYRQILGQKVEFLVSFYNNEISEKSEIFDDQFSVERPDGSNFTLKIRSTKLEDSAMYFCASRPDGSSKEQYFGPGTRLTVT.

The chain carries TRBV5-4 and TRBJ1-2; 9 bases map to TRBD1. V lost 4 bases, J lost 7 bases, and 14 bases stayed unmatched. Per the germline V gene, CDR1 is SGHNT and CDR2 is YYREEE (reference sequence). The CDR3 is 16 amino acids. The CDR3 here is CASSLGQGRSPGGYTF. The CDR3 DNA follows: TGTGCCAGCAGCCTCGGACAGGGGAGATCTCCTGGTGGCTACACCTTC. The full variable domain, its missing parts supplied by reference TRBV5-4 and TRBJ1-2, is ETGVTQSPTHLIKTRGQQVTLRCSSQSGHNTVSWYQQALGQGPQFIFQYYREEENGRGNFPPRFSGLQFPNYSSELNVNALELDDSALYLCASSLGQGRSPGGYTFGSGTRLTVV.

A note on this clonotype: A much bigger clone sits one base away, suggesting this may be a read error. This CDR3 is CAGSEPSGSQPQHF. CDR3 nucleotide sequence: TGTGCCGGCAGTGAACCCTCAGGGAGTCAGCCCCAGCATTTT. The V gene is TRBV2, the J gene TRBJ1-5, with D perhaps matching TRBD1 (5 bases). The CDR3 loop spans 14 amino acids. The germline CDR1 and CDR2 sequences are SNHLY and FYNNEI.

Points on this clonotype: This may stem from a read error, because a much larger clone lies one nucleotide away. The chain uses TRBV5-4 and TRBJ1-1; no definite D call. This CDR3 is 11 amino acids long. The germline V gene has CDR1 SGHNT and CDR2 YYREEE (reference sequence). Trimming took 4 bases from V and 7 from J, leaving 8 bases between them. This chain's CDR3 is CASSVESEAFF. The CDR3 nucleotides are TGTGCCAGCAGCGTCGAGAGTGAAGCTTTCTTT.

The chain is built from TRBV7-8 and TRBJ1-2; D is uncertain. Trimming left V 4 bases short and J 4 bases short, with 16 bases between. Germline loops: CDR1 SGHVS, CDR2 FQNEAQ. The CDR3 extends over 15 amino acids. CDR3 in DNA: TGTGCCAGCAGCTCGTTAGGGCCCGGGAGCTATGGCTACACCTTC. Translated, it gives CASSSLGPGSYGYTF.

This clonotype was counted ten times or more. This chain connects TRBV24-1 to TRBJ1-1; D may be TRBD1 (5 bases). The CDR3 is 14 amino acids. Germline V gene sequence: CDR1 KGHDR, CDR2 SFDVKD. Trimming left V 3 bases short and J 8 bases short, with 15 bases between. In DNA form, the CDR3 reads TGTGCCACCAGTGATACCCGGGACGCAGGGGAAGCTTTCTTT. The encoded protein is CATSDTRDAGEAFF.

This chain joins TRBV19 and TRBJ1-2, with 7 bases lining up with TRBD1. The CDR3 is 15 residues long. CDR1 is LNHDA and CDR2 is SQIVND in the germline V gene (reference sequence). With 3 bases clipped from V and 4 bases from J, the junction kept 8 bases outside the gene matches. In nucleotides, the CDR3 is TGTGCCAGTAGTATTCATGACAGGGTCAGCTATGGCTACACCTTC. It specifies CASSIHDRVSYGYTF.

This chain joins TRBV15 and TRBJ2-7; TRBD2 matches 8 bases. The CDR3 runs to 14 residues. Germline CDR1 reads LNHNV; CDR2 reads YYDKDF (reference sequence). The CDR3 spells CAYITGTRSDEQYF. In DNA, the CDR3 is TGTGCTTATATCACCGGGACTAGGAGCGACGAGCAGTACTTC. The variable domain in full, with the rest retrieved from reference TRBV15 and TRBJ2-7, is DAMVIQNPRYQVTQFGKPVTLSCSQTLNHNVMYWYQQKSSQAPKLLFHYYDKDFNNEADTPDNFQSRRPNTSFCFLDIRSPGLGDTAMYLCAYITGTRSDEQYFGPGTRLTVT.

This clonotype was counted at least ten times. This chain uses TRBV7-9 with TRBJ1-5, with unresolved D. The V end lost 5 bases, the J end lost 2 bases, and 13 bases lay between the germline ends. CDR3 length equals 15 residues. Germline V CDR1 and CDR2: SEHNR, FQNEAQ (reference sequence). CDR3 in amino acids: CASSPSDPGNQPQHF. The CDR3 region has the DNA TGTGCCAGCAGCCCCTCGGACCCCGGCAATCAGCCCCAGCATTTT. Combining the CDR3 with reference TRBV7-9 and TRBJ1-5 gives the whole variable domain DTGVSQNPRHKITKRGQNVTFRCDPISEHNRLYWYRQTLGQGPEFLTYFQNEAQLEKSRLLSDRFSAERPKGSFSTLEIQRTEQGDSAMYLCASSPSDPGNQPQHFGDGTRLSIL.